A selection of T cell receptor beta chains follows, all from one sample in a study of control samples from healthy donors and cancer patients. The assay was immunoSEQ multiplex PCR, and TCRdb's table has in-frame clones only and misses some. The top ten hold 1.5% to 2% of the sample, which has tens of thousands of clones, approximately 90% seen once. The specimen sequenced was PBMCs. The receptors derive from a woman aged 60-75 years with head and neck cancer. CDR3s include the opening cysteine and the closing phenylalanine or tryptophan. The order of the fields is J gene, D gene, clone size, V gene, CDR3 DNA, CDR3 protein. D genes are given only for firm matches. A row's size may be missing; if present it is once, few, many or a size class.

j_call: TRBJ2-7; d_call: TRBD1; clone_size: once; v_call: TRBV27; cdr3_nt: TGTGCCAGCAGTTCTTTCGCACCGGGACAGCTTCCCAACGAGCAGTACTTC; cdr3_aa: CASSSFAPGQLPNEQYF
j_call: TRBJ1-3; d_call: NA; clone_size: few; v_call: TRBV3-1/TRBV3-2; cdr3_nt: TGTGCCAGCAGCCAACCGGTGGCTGGAAACACCATATATTTT; cdr3_aa: CASSQPVAGNTIYF
j_call: TRBJ2-1; d_call: NA; clone_size: NA; v_call: TRBV19; cdr3_nt: TGTGCCAGTAGTACAACAGGACCCTACAATGAGCAGTTCTTC; cdr3_aa: CASSTTGPYNEQFF
j_call: TRBJ2-5; d_call: TRBD1; clone_size: NA; v_call: TRBV29-1; cdr3_nt: TGCAGCTTTTCTGGACAGGTCCAAGAGACCCAGTACTTC; cdr3_aa: CSFSGQVQETQYF
j_call: TRBJ2-5; d_call: TRBD2; clone_size: NA; v_call: TRBV3-1/TRBV3-2; cdr3_nt: TGTGCCAGCAGCCAAGGGCTAGCGGGAGCTCGACAAGAGACCCAGTACTTC; cdr3_aa: CASSQGLAGARQETQYF
j_call: TRBJ1-4; d_call: NA; clone_size: few; v_call: TRBV18; cdr3_nt: TGTGCCAGCGGAAACAGTGCAACTAATGAAAAACTGTTTTTT; cdr3_aa: CASGNSATNEKLFF
j_call: TRBJ1-5; d_call: TRBD1; clone_size: NA; v_call: TRBV10-3; cdr3_nt: TGTGCCATCAGTGGGGGACAGTACAGCAATCAGCCCCAGCATTTT; cdr3_aa: CAISGGQYSNQPQHF
j_call: TRBJ2-5; d_call: NA; clone_size: NA; v_call: TRBV5-6; cdr3_nt: TGTGCCAGCAGCTTGCAGGGAATCCAAGAGACCCAGTACTTC; cdr3_aa: CASSLQGIQETQYF
j_call: TRBJ2-7; d_call: TRBD2; clone_size: once; v_call: TRBV7-2; cdr3_nt: TGTGCCAGCAGCTTAAAAGCGGGAGCCTCCCACGAGCAGTACTTC; cdr3_aa: CASSLKAGASHEQYF
j_call: TRBJ2-5; d_call: NA; clone_size: NA; v_call: TRBV25-1; cdr3_nt: TGTGCCAGCGGGGGAAAGTCCCAGTACTTC; cdr3_aa: CASGGKSQYF
j_call: TRBJ2-7; d_call: NA; clone_size: NA; v_call: TRBV6-2/TRBV6-3; cdr3_nt: TGTGCCAGCAGTGGCGCCCCGAGCTCCTACGAGCAGTACTTC; cdr3_aa: CASSGAPSSYEQYF
j_call: TRBJ1-1; d_call: NA; clone_size: NA; v_call: TRBV5-1; cdr3_nt: TGCGCCAGCAGCGTCCGGGCAGGGGTGACTGAAGCTTTCTTT; cdr3_aa: CASSVRAGVTEAFF
j_call: TRBJ2-5; d_call: NA; clone_size: NA; v_call: TRBV19; cdr3_nt: TGTGCCAGTAGTCTCAACAGGGAAGAGACCCAGTACTTC; cdr3_aa: CASSLNREETQYF
j_call: TRBJ2-1; d_call: NA; clone_size: NA; v_call: TRBV5-8; cdr3_nt: TGTGCCAGCAGCTTGAGGGGGGAGTTGAGCTTCGCTTATGAGCAGTTCTTC; cdr3_aa: CASSLRGELSFAYEQFF
j_call: TRBJ2-5; d_call: TRBD2; clone_size: NA; v_call: TRBV27; cdr3_nt: TGTGCCAGCAGTTTCTATGGTAGCGGGACCCTTCAAGAGACCCAGTACTTC; cdr3_aa: CASSFYGSGTLQETQYF
j_call: TRBJ2-6; d_call: NA; clone_size: NA; v_call: TRBV9; cdr3_nt: TGTGCCAGCAGCCCCCGACAGATCTCTGGGGCCAACGTCCTGACTTTC; cdr3_aa: CASSPRQISGANVLTF
j_call: TRBJ2-1; d_call: TRBD2; clone_size: NA; v_call: TRBV18; cdr3_nt: TGTGCCAGCTCACAGGGACTAGCGGGATCCCATGAGCAGTTCTTC; cdr3_aa: CASSQGLAGSHEQFF
j_call: TRBJ1-1; d_call: NA; clone_size: NA; v_call: TRBV3-1/TRBV3-2; cdr3_nt: TGTGCCAGCAGCCAAGATTCAGGGCGGGGAACAACTGAAGCTTTCTTT; cdr3_aa: CASSQDSGRGTTEAFF
j_call: TRBJ1-2; d_call: NA; clone_size: NA; v_call: TRBV3-1/TRBV3-2; cdr3_nt: TGTGCCAGCAGCCAAGAAGGGATGTCGCGTGGCTACACCTTC; cdr3_aa: CASSQEGMSRGYTF
j_call: TRBJ1-4; d_call: NA; clone_size: NA; v_call: TRBV12-3/TRBV12-4; cdr3_nt: TGTGCCAGCACGGACGATAATGAAAAACTGTTTTTT; cdr3_aa: CASTDDNEKLFF
j_call: TRBJ1-1; d_call: TRBD1; clone_size: few; v_call: TRBV9; cdr3_nt: TGTGCCAGCAGCCCAGGACAGGGGGGGGTGGTCGGCACTGAAGCTTTCTTT; cdr3_aa: CASSPGQGGVVGTEAFF
j_call: TRBJ2-7; d_call: TRBD2; clone_size: NA; v_call: TRBV28; cdr3_nt: TGTGCCAGCAGCACCCCCCGTCGACTAGCCGGATTTACCTACGAGCAGTACTTC; cdr3_aa: CASSTPRRLAGFTYEQYF
j_call: TRBJ2-2; d_call: TRBD2; clone_size: NA; v_call: TRBV7-8; cdr3_nt: TGTGCCAGCAGGCCTACCGGGACTAGACCCATTACCGGGGAGCTGTTTTTT; cdr3_aa: CASRPTGTRPITGELFF
j_call: TRBJ2-4; d_call: NA; clone_size: NA; v_call: TRBV4-1; cdr3_nt: TGCGCCAGCAGCCAGGACTGGGAGGAGATAGCCAAAAACATTCAGTACTTC; cdr3_aa: CASSQDWEEIAKNIQYF
j_call: TRBJ1-1; d_call: NA; clone_size: NA; v_call: TRBV7-8; cdr3_nt: TGTGCCAGCAGCCAAATCGTGGGACTCACTGAAGCTTTCTTT; cdr3_aa: CASSQIVGLTEAFF
j_call: TRBJ2-7; d_call: NA; clone_size: NA; v_call: TRBV7-9; cdr3_nt: TGTGCCAGCAGCCCTAGGGTCGGCACCCAGGGTACCTACGAGCAGTACTTC; cdr3_aa: CASSPRVGTQGTYEQYF
j_call: TRBJ1-1; d_call: NA; clone_size: NA; v_call: TRBV5-6; cdr3_nt: TGTGCCAGCAGCTCGCTCCCCGGGGGATGGAACACTGAAGCTTTCTTT; cdr3_aa: CASSSLPGGWNTEAFF
j_call: TRBJ2-1; d_call: TRBD1; clone_size: NA; v_call: TRBV19; cdr3_nt: TGTGCCACGAGACAGGGGGCTTACAATGAGCAGTTCTTC; cdr3_aa: CATRQGAYNEQFF
j_call: TRBJ1-5; d_call: NA; clone_size: NA; v_call: TRBV7-2; cdr3_nt: TGTGCCAGCAGCTTAGAAGTAGGTGGTTACGGGACGGGCAATCAGCCCCAGCATTTT; cdr3_aa: CASSLEVGGYGTGNQPQHF
j_call: TRBJ2-3; d_call: TRBD2; clone_size: NA; v_call: TRBV11-3; cdr3_nt: TGTGCCAGCAGCCCGAGCGGCGGGAGAGGTACAGATACGCAGTATTTT; cdr3_aa: CASSPSGGRGTDTQYF
j_call: TRBJ2-1; d_call: NA; clone_size: NA; v_call: TRBV10-3; cdr3_nt: TGTGCCATCAGTGAGGCGAGCAATGAGCAGTTCTTC; cdr3_aa: CAISEASNEQFF
j_call: TRBJ2-3; d_call: NA; clone_size: NA; v_call: TRBV3-1/TRBV3-2; cdr3_nt: TGTGCCAGCAGCTCCGGGGATACGCAGTATTTT; cdr3_aa: CASSSGDTQYF
j_call: TRBJ1-4; d_call: NA; clone_size: NA; v_call: TRBV28; cdr3_nt: TGTGCCAGTAATTCGGGGAATGAAAAACTGTTTTTT; cdr3_aa: CASNSGNEKLFF
j_call: TRBJ1-5; d_call: NA; clone_size: NA; v_call: TRBV7-2; cdr3_nt: TGTGCCAGCAGTTTCGGGGCAGGGCGTGATCAGCCCCAGCATTTT; cdr3_aa: CASSFGAGRDQPQHF
j_call: TRBJ2-7; d_call: TRBD2; clone_size: NA; v_call: TRBV5-4; cdr3_nt: TGTGCCAGCAGCTTGGAAGGTAGCGGGAGGGCCTCCTCCGAGCAGTACTTC; cdr3_aa: CASSLEGSGRASSEQYF
j_call: TRBJ2-1; d_call: NA; clone_size: few; v_call: TRBV13; cdr3_nt: TGTGCCAGCAGCCATGGGACGGGAGTGAACATTGACACCAAAAACAATGAGCAGTTCTTC; cdr3_aa: CASSHGTGVNIDTKNNEQFF
j_call: TRBJ2-4; d_call: TRBD2; clone_size: once; v_call: TRBV30; cdr3_nt: TGTGCCGGGACTAGCGGTAGGAGCGTTCAGTACTTC; cdr3_aa: CAGTSGRSVQYF
j_call: TRBJ2-3; d_call: TRBD2; clone_size: NA; v_call: TRBV6-2/TRBV6-3; cdr3_nt: TGTGCCAGCAGTTACGCTAGCGGGAGTAGGGATACGCAGTATTTT; cdr3_aa: CASSYASGSRDTQYF
j_call: TRBJ2-7; d_call: TRBD1; clone_size: NA; v_call: TRBV2; cdr3_nt: TGTGCCAGCAAGGGGACAGTCTGGGCGGCTCGGATGTACTTC; cdr3_aa: CASKGTVWAARMYF
j_call: TRBJ1-1; d_call: NA; clone_size: NA; v_call: TRBV4-3; cdr3_nt: TGCGCCAGCAGCCAAGGACTACGGGAGGTCGGTATCCCTGAAGCTTTCTTT; cdr3_aa: CASSQGLREVGIPEAFF
j_call: TRBJ2-1; d_call: NA; clone_size: once; v_call: TRBV10-3; cdr3_nt: TGTGCCATCAGTGAGTCAGGCGGTGAGCAGTTCTTC; cdr3_aa: CAISESGGEQFF
j_call: TRBJ2-5; d_call: NA; clone_size: NA; v_call: TRBV12-3/TRBV12-4; cdr3_nt: TGTGCCAGCAGCTGGCGGGCGGAGACCCAGTACTTC; cdr3_aa: CASSWRAETQYF
j_call: TRBJ2-3; d_call: NA; clone_size: NA; v_call: TRBV28; cdr3_nt: TGTGCCAGCGCCTCAGAGGACACAGATACGCAGTATTTT; cdr3_aa: CASASEDTDTQYF